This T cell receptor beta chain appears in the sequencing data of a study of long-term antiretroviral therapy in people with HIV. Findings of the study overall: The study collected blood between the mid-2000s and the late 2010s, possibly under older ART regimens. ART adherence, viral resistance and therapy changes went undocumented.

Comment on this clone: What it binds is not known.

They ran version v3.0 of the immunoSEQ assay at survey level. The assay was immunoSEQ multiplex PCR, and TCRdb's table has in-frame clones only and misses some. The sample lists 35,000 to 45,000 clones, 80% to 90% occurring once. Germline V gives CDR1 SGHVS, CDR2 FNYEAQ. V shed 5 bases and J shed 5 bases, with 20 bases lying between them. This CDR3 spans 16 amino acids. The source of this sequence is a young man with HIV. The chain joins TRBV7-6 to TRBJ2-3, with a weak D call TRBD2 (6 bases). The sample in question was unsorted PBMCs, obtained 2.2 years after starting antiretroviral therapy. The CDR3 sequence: CASSLLSGSGGDTQYF. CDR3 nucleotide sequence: TGTGCCAGCAGCCTACTTAGCGGATCCGGGGGAGATACGCAGTATTTT.